The 6 T cell receptor beta chains given below trace back to one sample, sequenced in a study of post-analysis software for immune sequencing data. Antigen specificity for these receptors is unknown. Whole-study results and caveats: In patients, about five TRBV segments were more frequent than in controls, with TRBV5-6, TRBV5-1 and TRBV20-1 among them.

Unique molecular identifiers had been added to the TCR beta cDNA libraries. Each CDR3 protein gets one entry after TCRdb re-called the PCR reads with MiXCR. This sample carries 170,000 or so distinct CDR3 sequences, about 30% of them seen once, and the ten largest clones take about 1.6%. The sequenced sample consisted of blood. The receptor source for this set is a girl aged 5-17 years with multiple sclerosis.

This chain joins TRBV4-1 and TRBJ2-2; possibly TRBD1 for D (5 bases). The CDR3 is 17 residues long. Germline V gene sequence: CDR1 MGHRA, CDR2 YSYEKL. The V end was cut by 0 bases, the J end by 3 bases, with 14 bases between. The CDR3 region has the DNA TGCGCCAGCAGCCAAGAAAGCCTGGGGCGTTACACCGGGGAGCTGTTTTTT. The encoded protein is CASSQESLGRYTGELFF.

This clonotype was observed many times. Here the CDR3 reads CASSDGLAGLETQYF. DNA for the CDR3: TGCGCCAGCAGCGACGGACTAGCGGGACTAGAGACCCAGTACTTC. The rearrangement uses TRBV5-1 and TRBJ2-5; TRBD2 matches 12 bases. The CDR3 length is 15 residues. Germline CDR1 and CDR2: SGHRS and YFSETQ. Trimming took 4 bases from V and 4 from J; bases not matched to a gene: 5.

The chain joins TRBV28 to TRBJ1-5; D gene unclear. V lost 5 bases, J lost 3 bases, and 11 bases lay in between. CDR3 length equals 14 residues. Germline assignment: CDR1 MDHEN and CDR2 SYDVKM. CDR3 sequence: CASSPFRDNQPQHF. Written as DNA, the CDR3 is TGTGCCAGCAGTCCCTTTAGAGACAATCAGCCCCAGCATTTT.

V is TRBV7-2 and J is TRBJ2-4; D gene uncertain. This CDR3 spans 17 amino acids. Germline CDR1 SGHTA, CDR2 FQGNSA. V lost 1 base and J 5 bases, leaving 18 bases between the germline ends. The CDR3 loop is CASSLDRLNGAENIQYF. As DNA, the CDR3 is TGTGCCAGCAGCTTAGATCGGTTGAATGGCGCGGAAAACATTCAGTACTTC.

This sequence joins TRBV2 and TRBJ1-1, with D possibly matching TRBD1 (5 bases). Germline loops: CDR1 SNHLY, CDR2 FYNNEI. V gave up 6 bases and J gave up 1 base, with 9 bases separating them. The CDR3 loop spans 13 amino acids. The CDR3, as DNA: TGTGCCAGCAGGTTCACAGGGAACACTGAAGCTTTCTTT. Translating it yields CASRFTGNTEAFF.

At least ten counts were recorded for this clonotype. This sequence joins TRBV5-1 and TRBJ2-3, with D unclear. There are 13 residues in the CDR3. V dropped 8 bases and J dropped 6 bases, with 16 bases sitting between them. Germline loops: CDR1 SGHRS, CDR2 YFSETQ. The CDR3 coding sequence is TGCGCCAGTCGACCTGTGATCGGGGATACGCAGTATTTT. Translation: CASRPVIGDTQYF. Full variable domain (rest looked up from reference TRBV5-1 and TRBJ2-3): KAGVTQTPRYLIKTRGQQVTLSCSPISGHRSVSWYQQTPGQGLQFLFEYFSETQRNKGNFPGRFSGRQFSNSRSEMNVSTLELGDSALYLCASRPVIGDTQYFGPGTRLTVL.